This TCR beta chain derives from a study of T cell responses to AZD1222 COVID-19 vaccine. Here immunoSEQ multiplex PCR was the method, and the copy in TCRdb shows in-frame clones only, minus some. The data hold about 110,000 clones, with 92% observed a single time. This clone was recorded only once. CDR1 LGHDT and CDR2 YNNKEL come from the germline V gene (reference sequence). V lost 0 bases, J lost 3 bases, and 18 bases lay in between. The CDR3 extends over 18 amino acids. The rearrangement uses TRBV3-1 (or the pseudogene TRBV3-2) and TRBJ1-5; a possible D gene is TRBD1 (6 bases). The sequence came from an adult who received the AZD1222 COVID-19 vaccine. This material consisted of peripheral blood, taken 28 days after the second AZD1222 dose. The DNA of the CDR3 is TGTGCCAGCAGCCAAGAGTCCCCTGACAGGTATTTCAATCAGCCCCAGCATTTT. This sequence encodes CASSQESPDRYFNQPQHF.